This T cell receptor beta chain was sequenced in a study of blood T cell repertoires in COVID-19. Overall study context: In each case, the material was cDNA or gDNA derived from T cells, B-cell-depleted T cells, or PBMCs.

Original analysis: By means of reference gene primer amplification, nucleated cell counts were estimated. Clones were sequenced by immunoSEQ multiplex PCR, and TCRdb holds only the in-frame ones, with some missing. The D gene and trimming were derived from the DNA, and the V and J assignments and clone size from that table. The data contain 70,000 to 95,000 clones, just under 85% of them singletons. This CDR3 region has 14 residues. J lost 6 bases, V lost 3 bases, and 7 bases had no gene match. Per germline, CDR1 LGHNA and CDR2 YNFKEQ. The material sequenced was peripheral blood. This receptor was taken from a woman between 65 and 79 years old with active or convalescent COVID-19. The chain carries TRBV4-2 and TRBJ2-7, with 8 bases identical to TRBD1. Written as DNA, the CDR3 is TGTGCCAGCAGCCAGGACAGGGAAATAGGCGAGCAGTACTTC. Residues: CASSQDREIGEQYF.